Sequencing of this T cell receptor beta chain was carried out in a study of blood T cell repertoires in COVID-19. Study-level background: T cells, B-cell-depleted T cells, or PBMCs supplied cDNA or gDNA.

From germline, CDR1 is GTSNPN and CDR2 SVGIG (reference sequence). V lost 3 bases to trimming and J lost 1 base; unmatched junction nucleotides: 9. The CDR3 sequence is 16 residues long. Seattle researchers signed up patients amid active infection and tracked them longitudinally. In the original analysis: Researchers report that nucleated cell counts were estimated from reference gene primer amplification. The data were produced by immunoSEQ multiplex PCR, yet TCRdb's version contains in-frame clones alone and is incomplete. The V and J calls and clone size come from that table; D and trimming were worked out from the DNA. Of fewer than 300,000 clones listed, approximately 91% are singletons.

The gene calls are TRBV30 and TRBJ2-1; 7 nucleotides agree with TRBD2. This clonotype originated in a woman younger than 45 with COVID-19, enrolled during active disease. Sequencing was done on a sample of peripheral blood. As DNA, the CDR3 is TGTGCCTGGAGAGCAAATGGGAGGGGATCCTACAATGAGCAGTTCTTC. Amino acids: CAWRANGRGSYNEQFF.